A selection of T cell receptor beta chains follows, all from one sample in a study of CD8+ T cells in alopecia areata. The table came from immunoSEQ multiplex PCR; TCRdb's copy has only in-frame clones and leaves some out. The repertoire holds roughly 140,000 clones, with approximately 51% as singletons. This sample comprised CD4+ T cells sorted from blood, obtained at week 0. The receptor set was obtained from a human donor with alopecia areata. Each CDR3 is given with its conserved first and last residue. Each record gives: V gene, J gene, D gene, clone size, CDR3 DNA, CDR3 protein. D genes are given only for firm matches. The size entry is marked missing in some rows and otherwise reads once, few, many or a size class.

v_gene: TRBV30
j_gene: TRBJ1-2
d_gene: TRBD1
abundance: .
CDR3nt: TGTGCCTGGAGACCGGGACAGAACTATGGCTACACCTTC
CDR3aa: CAWRPGQNYGYTF

v_gene: TRBV15
j_gene: TRBJ2-1
d_gene: .
abundance: .
CDR3nt: TGTGCCACCAGCAGGGCGGGGAGTCTAACCGAGTTCTTC
CDR3aa: CATSRAGSLTEFF

v_gene: TRBV28
j_gene: TRBJ2-7
d_gene: TRBD2
abundance: .
CDR3nt: TGTGCCAGACGGGGGGGGCCCGAGCAGTACTTC
CDR3aa: CARRGGPEQYF

v_gene: TRBV28
j_gene: TRBJ1-1
d_gene: .
abundance: .
CDR3nt: TGTGCCAGCAGTTTGGATGAGTTGCCCGAAGCTTTCTTT
CDR3aa: CASSLDELPEAFF

v_gene: TRBV20-1
j_gene: TRBJ2-7
d_gene: .
abundance: .
CDR3nt: TGCAGTGCTGAGGATTCCTACGAGCAGTACTTC
CDR3aa: CSAEDSYEQYF

v_gene: TRBV5-1
j_gene: TRBJ2-7
d_gene: TRBD1
abundance: few
CDR3nt: TGCGCCAGCAGCTGGGGGAACAGGGGCTCCTACGAGCAGTACTTC
CDR3aa: CASSWGNRGSYEQYF

v_gene: TRBV30
j_gene: TRBJ2-7
d_gene: TRBD2
abundance: .
CDR3nt: TGTGCCTGGAGTACCCCGGGACTAGATATTTACGAGCAGTACTTC
CDR3aa: CAWSTPGLDIYEQYF

v_gene: TRBV19
j_gene: TRBJ2-3
d_gene: TRBD1
abundance: .
CDR3nt: TGTGCCAGTAGTCCTCGTGTAGGGGGCATGTCAGATACGCAGTATTTT
CDR3aa: CASSPRVGGMSDTQYF

v_gene: TRBV29-1
j_gene: TRBJ2-2
d_gene: TRBD2
abundance: few
CDR3nt: TGCAGCGTTGGCGCGGGACTAGACGGCGGGGAGCTGTTTTTT
CDR3aa: CSVGAGLDGGELFF

v_gene: TRBV7-2
j_gene: TRBJ2-3
d_gene: .
abundance: .
CDR3nt: TGTGCCAGCAGCTTAGGAAACGCTGCAGATACGCAGTATTTT
CDR3aa: CASSLGNAADTQYF

v_gene: TRBV7-2
j_gene: TRBJ1-1
d_gene: .
abundance: few
CDR3nt: TGTGCCAGCAGCCCCGATTATGGGATGAACACTGAAGCTTTCTTT
CDR3aa: CASSPDYGMNTEAFF

v_gene: TRBV27
j_gene: TRBJ2-3
d_gene: .
abundance: .
CDR3nt: TGTGCCAGCAGTTTCCGAGGGGCCCGTTTCACAGATACGCAGTATTTT
CDR3aa: CASSFRGARFTDTQYF

v_gene: TRBV30
j_gene: TRBJ1-5
d_gene: TRBD1
abundance: .
CDR3nt: TGTGCCTGGAGTGTATCAGGGGGGGCAGGGAATCAGCCCCAGCATTTT
CDR3aa: CAWSVSGGAGNQPQHF

v_gene: TRBV2
j_gene: TRBJ2-1
d_gene: .
abundance: once
CDR3nt: TGTGCCAGCATGCGGGGCTCCTACAATGAGCAGTTCTTC
CDR3aa: CASMRGSYNEQFF

v_gene: TRBV29-1
j_gene: TRBJ2-7
d_gene: .
abundance: .
CDR3nt: TGCAGCGTTTCGGGCCGCCAGGACCGCTACGAGCAGTACTTC
CDR3aa: CSVSGRQDRYEQYF

v_gene: TRBV19
j_gene: TRBJ2-1
d_gene: TRBD2
abundance: .
CDR3nt: TGTGCCACCAAAACGCAAAGCGGGAGTTCCTACAATGAGCAGTTCTTC
CDR3aa: CATKTQSGSSYNEQFF